This TCR beta chain came from a study of blood T cell repertoires in COVID-19. Study overall: The United States, Italy and Spain provided the acute and convalescent COVID-19 samples. The analysed material was cDNA or gDNA that came from T cells, B-cell-depleted T cells, or PBMCs.

CDR1 and CDR2 from the germline V gene are MNHEY and SMNVEV (reference sequence). The J segment lost 10 bases and the V segment lost 5 bases, leaving 6 bases of the junction unmatched. The CDR3 is 13 residues long. Per the authors' pipeline: The authors estimated nucleated cell counts from reference gene primer amplification. Profiling relied on immunoSEQ multiplex PCR, and the TCRdb table lists in-frame clones only, not all of them. The DNA was the basis for D and trimming; V, J and clone size are from that table. The sample lists about 190,000 clones; approximately 80% were seen once. Sequencing input: peripheral blood. The receptor was isolated from a man in his 60s with acute or convalescent COVID-19. The V and J genes are TRBV27 and TRBJ2-1; 9 bases match TRBD1. The CDR3 nucleotides read TGTGCCAGCAGTGACACAGGGGGCGGAGAGCAGTTCTTC. Translating gives CASSDTGGGEQFF.